This paragraph covers one TCR beta chain sequence. No antigen is known for it. Within one base of it there is no much larger clone, and no base qualities were kept. A second Seattle source provided samples from volunteer blood donors who had recovered from COVID-19. Whole blood was collected in K2EDTA tubes by collaborating institutions according to the institutions' own protocols. For TCRbeta analysis, collaborator samples were shipped as frozen whole blood, as isolated PBMCs, or as DNA extracted from either sample type. From cysteine to phenylalanine, the CDR3 is 18 amino acids long. Solely the CDR3 DNA is kept, with 54 bases framed from the first base. V and J are truncated by 3 bases and 6 bases respectively, leaving an intervening sequence of 22 bases. CDR1 and CDR2 were assigned from the germline V gene as SGDLS and YYNGEE. This sample was taken from a study of blood T cell repertoires in COVID-19 (dated by TCRdb to about 2020). Concerning the study at large: The collaborator samples originated in the United States, Italy and Spain and spanned the acute and convalescent phases of COVID-19. A de-identified subject ID, COVID-19 status, age in years and sex were almost always included in the sample metadata. Subjects who had been exposed to COVID-19, were actively infected with it, or had recovered from it provided the deeply sampled blood TCRbeta repertoires that made up the dataset. The repertoires were made available in a free public database intended to serve as a resource for research on the immune response to SARS-CoV-2. HLA class I and class II types, where available, came from metadata supplied by the sample provider rather than from assay-based typing. The material from the prospective study consisted of cDNA or gDNA derived from T cells, B-cell-depleted T cells, or PBMCs. The samples were drawn from the first 160 participants of the ongoing ImmuneRACE study and from 1,254 subjects provided by 6 global collaborators.

What the authors observed across the whole study: The quantity of clinical and demographic metadata differed by source and by participant and was supplied without curation.

TCRbeta CDR3 regions were amplified from genomic DNA by means of the immunoSEQ Assay, a bias-controlled multiplex PCR. As for the authors' bioinformatics: Nucleated cell counts per sample were estimated from amplification of reference gene primers within the assay. To quantify the absolute abundance of each unique TCRbeta CDR3 rearrangement, sequence reads were collapsed and filtered. For each sample, productive Simpson clonality was calculated as the square root of Simpson's diversity index across productive rearrangements. TCRdb took this table from immuneACCESS and kept in-frame rearrangements with V and J called. Such tables lack part of the clones; where checked against another copy, unresolved V genes explain under half of the gap, and the rest is unexplained. V and J calls and clone size follow that table, whereas D and trimming were derived from the DNA. Across this sample there are about 280,000 clones, with 83% seen only once. Clones ranked in the top ten supply 7.5% to 10% of the sample.

The sample was peripheral blood. The chain employs TRBV9 and TRBJ1-6; TRBD1 is perhaps the D gene, given 5 matching bases. The TCR sequence derives from a woman in her 50s who had recovered from COVID-19. The encoded CDR3 is CASSALVLSTAANSPLHF. The DNA sequence follows: TGTGCCAGCAGCGCCCTAGTGCTCTCGACAGCTGCTAATTCACCCCTCCACTTT.